This entry lists 10 T cell receptor beta chains sequenced from one sample in a study of CD8+ T cells in alopecia areata. cDNA reverse transcribed from extracted RNA served as the sequencing template. TCRdb's table, derived via immunoSEQ multiplex PCR, lists solely in-frame clones and lacks some. The sample yields some 150,000 clones, less than 75% seen once. The sequencing used CD8+ T cells sorted from blood, collected at week 0. The receptors here all came from a human donor with alopecia areata.

The J gene is TRBJ2-7, the V gene TRBV27; D gene uncertain. CDR3 size: 14 residues. Per germline, CDR1 MNHEY and CDR2 SMNVEV (reference sequence). The V and J ends lost 6 bases and 2 bases respectively, with 14 bases between them. For the CDR3, the DNA is TGTGCCAGCAGGGCCGACCTAGTGCCCTACGAGCAGTACTTC. This gives the protein CASRADLVPYEQYF.

The V gene is TRBV27, the J gene TRBJ2-2; perhaps D is TRBD1 or TRBD2 (5 bases each). Trimming removed 5 bases at V and 6 bases at J, with 19 bases between. The CDR3 has 16 residues. CDR1 is MNHEY and CDR2 is SMNVEV in the germline V gene (reference sequence). CDR3 sequence: CASSGPQGRSAGELFF. CDR3 nucleotides: TGTGCCAGCAGTGGCCCTCAGGGACGTTCCGCCGGGGAGCTGTTTTTT.

The chain employs TRBV4-1 and TRBJ1-2, with D tentatively TRBD1 (6 bases). Trimming pared 1 base from V and 0 bases from J, leaving 9 bases between. The CDR3 loop spans 15 amino acids. Looked up from germline, CDR1 is MGHRA and CDR2 is YSYEKL. The CDR3 nucleotides are TGCGCCAGCAGCCAAGGGACAGCCTCTAACTATGGCTACACCTTC. Residues: CASSQGTASNYGYTF.

The chain couples TRBV27 to TRBJ1-1; possible D gene TRBD1, 5 bases. This CDR3 has 13 amino acids. Germline CDR1 MNHEY, CDR2 SMNVEV (reference sequence). V was pared by 6 bases and J by 1 base, with 9 bases between. Here the CDR3 reads CASSLGQNTEAFF. CDR3 coding DNA: TGTGCCAGCAGCCTAGGACAGAACACTGAAGCTTTCTTT.

The chain combines TRBV2 with TRBJ2-3; possibly TRBD1 for D (5 bases). The CDR3 contains 13 residues. Germline values: CDR1 SNHLY, CDR2 FYNNEI. Trimming left V 3 bases short and J 4 bases short, with 8 bases between. The CDR3 protein is CASSDAGPDTQYF. In DNA form, the CDR3 reads TGTGCCAGCAGTGACGCAGGGCCAGATACGCAGTATTTT.

The chain is built from TRBV23-1 and TRBJ2-7; D is unclear. TRBV23-1 is an ORF for which the function is uncertain. This CDR3 has 13 residues. V lost 2 bases and J lost 2, with 7 bases in between. CDR3 protein: CASSQGRTYEQYF. The CDR3 DNA is TGCGCCAGCAGTCAAGGCAGGACCTACGAGCAGTACTTC.

This sequence joins TRBV10-1 and TRBJ1-1; perhaps TRBD1 as D (5 bases). The CDR3 sequence is 13 residues long. V was trimmed by 2 bases and J by 5 bases, leaving 9 bases between them. Germline V gene data show CDR1 as WNHNN and CDR2 as SYGVQD (reference sequence). The DNA of the CDR3 is TGCGCCAGCAGTGAGACGGGGGGAACTGAAGCTTTCTTT. Its protein product is CASSETGGTEAFF.

This sequence joins TRBV29-1 and TRBJ2-5; D may be TRBD2 (6 bases). V was trimmed by 0 bases and J by 2 bases, leaving 16 bases between them. CDR1 is SQVTM, CDR2 ANQGSEA, per germline. This CDR3 is 16 amino acids long. CDR3 amino acids: CSVEDRELLGQETQYF. The CDR3 coding sequence is TGCAGCGTTGAAGATCGGGAGCTATTAGGGCAAGAGACCCAGTACTTC.

The chain combines TRBV6-5 with TRBJ1-2; 10 bases align to TRBD1. Per germline, CDR1 MNHEY and CDR2 SVGAGI. The CDR3 has 15 residues. With V trimmed by 4 bases and J by 2 bases, 4 bases remained unmatched. CDR3 nucleotide sequence: TGTGCCAGCAGTTTGACAGGGGGCGCAAACTATGGCTACACCTTC. Protein product: CASSLTGGANYGYTF.

The V call is TRBV5-1, the J call TRBJ1-1; 10 bases agree with TRBD1. This CDR3 has 15 amino acids. V shed 4 bases and J 5 bases; nucleotides not matched to a gene: 8. Germline lookup yields CDR1 SGHRS and CDR2 YFSETQ. CDR3 region: CASSETGGERTEAFF. For the CDR3, the DNA is TGCGCCAGCAGCGAGACAGGGGGCGAGCGGACTGAAGCTTTCTTT.